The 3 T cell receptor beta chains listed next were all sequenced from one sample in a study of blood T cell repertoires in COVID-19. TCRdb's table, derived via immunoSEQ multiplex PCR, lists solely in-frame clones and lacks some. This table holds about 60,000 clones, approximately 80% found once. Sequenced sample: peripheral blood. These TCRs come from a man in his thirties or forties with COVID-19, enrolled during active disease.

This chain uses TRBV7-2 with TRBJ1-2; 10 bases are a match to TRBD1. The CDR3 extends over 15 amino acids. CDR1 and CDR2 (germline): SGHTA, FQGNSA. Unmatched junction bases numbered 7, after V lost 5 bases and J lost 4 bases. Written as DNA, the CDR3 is TGTGCCAGCAGCGTTGACAGGGGGCGCGGCTATGGCTACACCTTC. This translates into CASSVDRGRGYGYTF. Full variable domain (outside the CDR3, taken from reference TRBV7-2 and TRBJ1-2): GAGVSQSPSNKVTEKGKDVELRCDPISGHTALYWYRQSLGQGLEFLIYFQGNSAPDKSGLPSDRFSAERTGGSVSTLTIQRTQQEDSAVYLCASSVDRGRGYGYTFGSGTRLTVV.

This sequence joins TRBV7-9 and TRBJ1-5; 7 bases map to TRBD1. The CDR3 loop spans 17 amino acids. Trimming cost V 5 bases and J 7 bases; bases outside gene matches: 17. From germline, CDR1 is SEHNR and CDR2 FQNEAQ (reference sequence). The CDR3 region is CASSPLGVTGLGQPQHF. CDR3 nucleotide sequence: TGTGCCAGCAGCCCCTTAGGTGTGACAGGGTTAGGACAGCCCCAGCATTTT.

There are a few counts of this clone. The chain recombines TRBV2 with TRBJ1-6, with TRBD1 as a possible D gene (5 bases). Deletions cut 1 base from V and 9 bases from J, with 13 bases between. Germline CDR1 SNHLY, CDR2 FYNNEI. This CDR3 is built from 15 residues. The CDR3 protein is CASSEDLVRGSPLHF. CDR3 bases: TGTGCCAGCAGTGAAGACTTAGTTAGGGGTTCACCCCTCCACTTT.